The 3 T cell receptor beta chains below all came from one sample that was sequenced in a study of Ad26.COV2.S vaccination and SARS-CoV-2 variants. Treatment: 15 to 20 received Ad26.COV2.S at low or high dose, single or two shots; about 5 received placebo; per-sample allocation not given. After the first vaccine or placebo injection, samples were drawn on day 63. This table comes from immunoSEQ multiplex PCR, and its TCRdb copy is limited to in-frame clones, with some not included. The table lists about 350,000 clones, about 88% of them singletons. The source was peripheral blood, collected in a trial of Ad26.COV2.S vaccine versus placebo. All receptors come from a person between 18 and 59 years old who received the Ad26.COV2.S COVID-19 vaccine or a placebo.

The V gene is TRBV30, the J gene TRBJ1-5; no reliable D call. Trimming left V 0 bases short and J 2 bases short, with 20 bases between. Germline V gene lookup returns CDR1 GTSNPN and CDR2 SVGIG (reference sequence). CDR3 length: 18 amino acids. The CDR3 region is CAWSVGSGDLGGNQPQHF. DNA for the CDR3: TGTGCCTGGAGTGTAGGTAGCGGGGATCTGGGAGGCAATCAGCCCCAGCATTTT.

The chain links TRBV19 to TRBJ2-1; 12 bases fit TRBD1. CDR3 length: 16 amino acids. From germline, CDR1 is LNHDA and CDR2 SQIVND (reference sequence). V shed 6 bases, J shed 4 bases, and the junction held 7 bases outside the gene matches. CDR3 sequence reads: CASSLTGQGAYNEQFF. Written as DNA, the CDR3 is TGTGCCAGTAGCCTCACGGGACAGGGGGCTTACAATGAGCAGTTCTTC.

CDR3 loop: CASSSRTSGKTDTQYF. CDR3 sequence (DNA): TGTGCCAGCAGTTCGAGGACTAGCGGGAAAACAGATACGCAGTATTTT. J is TRBJ2-3 and V is TRBV28, with TRBD2 identical over 12 bases. The CDR3 covers 16 residues. Germline CDR1 MDHEN, CDR2 SYDVKM. With V trimmed by 4 bases and J by 3 bases, 5 bases remained unmatched.